Below, 18 T cell receptor beta chains from the same sample are listed, as sequenced in a study of blood T cell repertoires in COVID-19. Some clones are missing from TCRdb's copy, which holds only in-frame ones; the method was immunoSEQ multiplex PCR. Of approximately 38,000 clones listed, 80% to 90% are singletons. The sequencing input was peripheral blood. The receptors come from a young man with active or convalescent COVID-19.

J is TRBJ1-6 and V is TRBV28; TRBD1 matches 10 bases. Germline values: CDR1 MDHEN, CDR2 SYDVKM. The J segment lost 4 bases and the V segment lost 5 bases, leaving 14 bases of the junction unmatched. This CDR3 is 19 amino acids long. DNA for the CDR3: TGTGCCAGCAGTAGATCCGGGACAGGGGTAGGCACGTATAATTCACCCCTCCACTTT. Translating it yields CASSRSGTGVGTYNSPLHF.

The CDR3 nucleotides read TGCGCCAGCAGCTTGCTGACACACAACACTGAAGCTTTCTTT. Translated: CASSLLTHNTEAFF. This chain uses TRBV5-1 with TRBJ1-1; D is uncertain. From germline, CDR1 is SGHRS and CDR2 YFSETQ. The CDR3 runs 14 residues. V was clipped by 1 base and J by 2 bases, with 9 bases between them.

The V gene is TRBV7-9, the J gene TRBJ1-4, with 9 bases lining up with TRBD1. CDR3 length: 17 amino acids. Trimming at V came to 5 bases and at J to 3 bases, leaving 10 bases not matched to a gene. CDR1 and CDR2 from the germline V gene are SEHNR and FQNEAQ (reference sequence). The CDR3 nucleotides read TGTGCCAGCAGCACAAGGACAGGGGAAGTTCCTAATGAAAAACTGTTTTTT. Amino acids: CASSTRTGEVPNEKLFF.

The CDR3 here is CASSLRGQGLYGYTF. The CDR3 nucleotides are TGTGCCAGCAGTCTCCGGGGACAGGGCCTATATGGCTACACCTTC. This chain uses TRBV28 with TRBJ1-2, with TRBD1 matching over 9 bases. This CDR3 has 15 residues. CDR1 is MDHEN, CDR2 SYDVKM, per germline. With 5 bases clipped from V and 5 bases from J, the junction kept 9 bases outside the gene matches.

The rearrangement links TRBV24-1 to TRBJ2-5; 8 positions match TRBD1. Germline CDR1 KGHDR, CDR2 SFDVKD. Trimming cost V 3 bases and J 1 base; bases outside gene matches: 6. The CDR3 has 16 residues. The CDR3 protein is CATSDRTGTGQETQYF. In nucleotides, the CDR3 is TGTGCCACCAGTGATAGAACCGGGACAGGCCAAGAGACCCAGTACTTC.

This chain uses TRBV18 with TRBJ2-3, with 7 bases identical to TRBD1. The CDR3 runs to 16 residues. J was trimmed by 4 bases and V by 0 bases; bases with no gene match: 7. Germline CDR1 reads KGHSH; CDR2 reads LQKENI. Here the CDR3 DNA reads TGTGCCAGCTCACCACCGGGCAGGGGGTCATCAGATACGCAGTATTTT. It is translated as CASSPPGRGSSDTQYF.

The rearrangement uses TRBV12-5 and TRBJ2-7, with D possibly TRBD1 on 6 matching bases. The ends were cut back, 6 bases at V and 7 bases at J, with 19 bases in the middle. Germline assignment: CDR1 LGHNT and CDR2 FRNRAP. The CDR3 has 14 residues. CDR3 sequence (DNA): TGTGCTAGTGGACACAGGGATCAAACCTGGGAGCAGTACTTC. Amino acids: CASGHRDQTWEQYF.

The V gene is TRBV24-1, the J gene TRBJ2-3; tentatively, D is TRBD2 (6 bases). Germline CDR1 reads KGHDR; CDR2 reads SFDVKD. V was trimmed by 3 bases and J by 1 base, leaving 13 bases between them. This CDR3 region has 16 residues. CDR3 in DNA: TGTGCCACCAGTGATCCCCTCTCTAGCGGCACAGATACGCAGTATTTT. It encodes CATSDPLSSGTDTQYF.

A few counts support this clone. The chain employs TRBV9 and TRBJ2-5; no clear D gene. V gave up 4 bases and J gave up 0 bases, with 7 bases separating them. The germline V gene encodes CDR1 SGDLS and CDR2 YYNGEE. The CDR3 runs 13 residues. The CDR3 coding sequence is TGTGCCAGCAGCCCCCGGTACCAAGAGACCCAGTACTTC. It yields the protein CASSPRYQETQYF.

This chain joins TRBV5-4 and TRBJ1-4; 8 nucleotides match TRBD1. CDR3 length equals 15 residues. Germline CDR1 SGHNT, CDR2 YYREEE (reference sequence). Trimming removed 2 bases from V and 1 base from J; junction bases left unmatched: 1. In nucleotides, the CDR3 is TGTGCCAGCAGCTTTGACAGGGGAACTAATGAAAAACTGTTTTTT. It yields the protein CASSFDRGTNEKLFF.

The chain combines TRBV5-1 with TRBJ1-1; 7 bases fit TRBD1. This CDR3 region has 15 residues. Trimming took 4 bases from V and 0 from J; bases not matched to a gene: 6. Germline CDR1 SGHRS, CDR2 YFSETQ. CDR3 amino acids: CASSTRQGMNTEAFF. The CDR3 DNA reads TGCGCCAGCAGCACAAGACAGGGAATGAACACTGAAGCTTTCTTT.

This chain uses TRBV12-5 with TRBJ1-5, with TRBD1 identical over 7 bases. The CDR3 covers 15 residues. The V gene end was trimmed by 6 bases and the J gene end by 0 bases; junction bases not matched to a gene: 5. CDR1 and CDR2 from the germline V gene are LGHNT and FRNRAP. The CDR3 spells CASGSGQVSNQPQHF. The CDR3 nucleotides read TGTGCTAGTGGCTCCGGACAGGTTAGCAATCAGCCCCAGCATTTT.

The J gene is TRBJ1-1, the V gene TRBV6-1; D may be TRBD1 (6 bases). The CDR3 has 14 residues. Trimming removed 2 bases from V and 3 bases from J, with 10 bases in between. Germline assignment: CDR1 MNHNS and CDR2 SASEGT. The CDR3 DNA sequence: TGTGCCAGCAGTGAACAGGGGACGTACACTGAAGCTTTCTTT. Encoded protein: CASSEQGTYTEAFF.

DNA of the CDR3: TGTGCCAGCTCACCACGGGACAGGGTCGGAAACACCATATATTTT. It codes for CASSPRDRVGNTIYF. The chain uses TRBV18 and TRBJ1-3; 9 bases are shared with TRBD1. Unmatched junction bases numbered 2, after V lost 1 base and J lost 4 bases. From germline, CDR1 is KGHSH and CDR2 LQKENI. This CDR3 is built from 15 residues. The variable domain in full, completed from reference TRBV18 and TRBJ1-3, reads NAGVMQNPRHLVRRRGQEARLRCSPMKGHSHVYWYRQLPEEGLKFMVYLQKENIIDESGMPKERFSAEFPKEGPSILRIQQVVRGDSAAYFCASSPRDRVGNTIYFGEGSWLTVV.

This chain joins TRBV12-3 or TRBV12-4 and TRBJ2-5; D is possibly TRBD1 (7 bases). This CDR3 has 12 residues. Trimming took off 4 bases at V and 5 bases at J, with 8 bases between the two ends. CDR3 region: CASSSGGETQYF. The CDR3 DNA reads as TGTGCCAGCAGTTCAGGGGGGGAGACCCAGTACTTC.

This clone was counted a few times. The chain links TRBV7-3 to TRBJ1-5, with TRBD1 matching 8 bases. This CDR3 contains 16 residues. Per germline, CDR1 SGHTA and CDR2 FQGTGA. Unmatched junction bases numbered 4, after V lost 1 base and J lost 2 bases. CDR3 in amino acids: CASSLRTGIGNQPQHF. CDR3 coding DNA: TGTGCCAGCAGCTTAAGGACAGGGATTGGCAATCAGCCCCAGCATTTT.

CDR3 coding DNA: TGCAGCGCTTCTCTTCCTCTAGCGGGGGGTGCCACCGGGGAGCTGTTTTTT. As protein: CSASLPLAGGATGELFF. The chain joins TRBV29-1 to TRBJ2-2; the match to TRBD2 covers 11 bases. Germline V gene sequence: CDR1 SQVTM, CDR2 ANQGSEA. J was trimmed by 4 bases and V by 7 bases; bases with no gene match: 14. The CDR3 is made up of 17 amino acids.

This chain links TRBV3-1 (or the pseudogene TRBV3-2) with TRBJ1-6; D unclear. V lost 0 bases and J lost 9, with 15 bases in between. The V gene's germline CDR1 is LGHDT and CDR2 YNNKEL (reference sequence). The CDR3 totals 16 residues. The DNA of the CDR3 is TGTGCCAGCAGCCAAGATCCCCGGAGTAAGATTTCACCCCTCCACTTT. This codes for CASSQDPRSKISPLHF.